This TCR beta chain came from a study of human T cells and chemical hapten exposure. Trimming pared 3 bases from V and 3 bases from J, leaving 10 bases between. Germline CDR1 is SGHTA and CDR2 is FQGNSA. The CDR3 covers 14 residues. TCRdb reanalysed the RACE reads using MiXCR and keeps one entry per CDR3 protein. The table includes over 100,000 distinct CDR3 sequences, about 9% detected once. Stated time point: healthy volunteer bleed at 2 weeks. Extraction yielded total RNA from whole blood (unfractionated). This clonotype was observed many times. The rearrangement uses TRBV7-2 and TRBJ2-3, with D possibly being TRBD1 or TRBD2 (5 bases each). Sequenced material: whole blood. This clonotype originated in a male donor in good health. Some clones in this sample may be carry-over from other donors' samples. This CDR3 is CASSFRGLTDTQYF. CDR3 DNA sequence: TGTGCCAGCAGCTTCCGGGGCCTTACAGATACGCAGTATTTT. The complete variable domain, with remaining parts taken from reference TRBV7-2 and TRBJ2-3, reads GAGVSQSPSNKVTEKGKDVELRCDPISGHTALYWYRQSLGQGLEFLIYFQGNSAPDKSGLPSDRFSAERTGGSVSTLTIQRTQQEDSAVYLCASSFRGLTDTQYFGPGTRLTVL.